Below are 23 T cell receptor beta chains sequenced from a single sample in a study of CD8 T cells in Susac syndrome (dated by TCRdb to the late 2010s). The library relied on the immunoSEQ multiplex PCR assay. RNA was extracted using the RNeasy kit, and roughly 0.5 to 1 microgram was reverse transcribed with random hexamers. TCRdb passed the public sequencing reads through fastp at Q25 and MiXCR, retaining productive beta sequences. Each CDR3 protein gets just one entry, which takes the most common genes and DNA from the rows behind it. The sample yields about 210,000 distinct CDR3 sequences; around 95% were counted once. Together, the top ten hold 0.082% of the sample. The sequenced sample was CD4+ T cells from PBMCs. All receptors come from a human donor with multiple sclerosis.

This sequence joins TRBV9 and TRBJ1-4, with D perhaps TRBD1 (6 bases). The CDR3 contains 14 residues. The V gene's germline CDR1 is SGDLS and CDR2 YYNGEE. Trimming cost V 5 bases and J 7 bases, with 15 bases left between them. CDR3 nucleotide sequence: TGTGCCAGCAGAGATGAACAGGGAGGTGAAAAACTGTTTTTT. It yields the protein CASRDEQGGEKLFF.

J is TRBJ1-2 and V is TRBV7-9; TRBD1 agrees at 8 bases. Looked up from germline, CDR1 is SEHNR and CDR2 is FQNEAQ (reference sequence). The CDR3 runs 14 residues. Trimming took 4 bases from V and 6 from J; bases not matched to a gene: 7. CDR3 amino acids: CASSSGQGRNGYTF. CDR3 nucleotide sequence: TGTGCCAGCAGCTCAGGACAGGGCCGGAATGGCTACACCTTC.

V gene TRBV30 combines with J gene TRBJ2-4; tentatively, D is TRBD2 (6 bases). V gave up 3 bases and J gave up 9 bases, with 12 bases separating them. The V gene's germline CDR1 is GTSNPN and CDR2 SVGIG (reference sequence). The CDR3 contains 12 residues. The DNA of the CDR3 is TGTGCCTGGAGAGGGCCCGGGGGCATTCAGTACTTC. Its translation is CAWRGPGGIQYF.

The J gene is TRBJ2-4, the V gene TRBV12-3 or TRBV12-4, with no clear D. With 3 bases removed from V and 9 bases from J, the gap between germline ends came to 6 bases. The CDR3 extends over 11 amino acids. CDR3 nucleotides: TGTGCCAGCAGTTTTCAAGGCATTCAGTACTTC. Translating it yields CASSFQGIQYF.

This chain joins TRBV14 and TRBJ1-2, with D possibly matching TRBD1 (6 bases). V was shortened by 5 bases and J by 7 bases, with 8 bases between the two germline ends. Germline CDR1 is SGHDN and CDR2 is FVKESK. CDR3 length: 11 residues. The CDR3 region is CASSKGGGYTF. The CDR3 coding sequence is TGTGCCAGCAGCAAGGGGGGTGGCTACACCTTC.

The chain joins TRBV29-1 to TRBJ1-3; D remains ambiguous. V was shortened by 6 bases and J by 2 bases, with 14 bases between the two germline ends. This CDR3 is 14 amino acids long. Germline-derived CDR1 and CDR2 are SQVTM and ANQGSEA. The CDR3 DNA is TGCAGCGTAGACCTGACTGGAGCTGGAAACACCATATATTTT. Its translation is CSVDLTGAGNTIYF.

This chain uses TRBV30 with TRBJ2-3; TRBD1 might be the D (5 bases). This CDR3 spans 15 amino acids. The germline gives CDR1 GTSNPN, CDR2 SVGIG (reference sequence). Trimming left V 0 bases short and J 2 bases short, with 12 bases between. In DNA, the CDR3 is TGTGCCTGGAGTGTATGGCGCAGGGACACAGATACGCAGTATTTT. It yields the protein CAWSVWRRDTDTQYF. Variable domain in full (rest from reference TRBV30 and TRBJ2-3): SQTIHQWPATLVQPVGSPLSLECTVEGTSNPNLYWYRQAAGRGLQLLFYSVGIGQISSEVPQNLSASRPQDRQFILSSKKLLLSDSGFYLCAWSVWRRDTDTQYFGPGTRLTVL.

The V call is TRBV11-3, the J call TRBJ2-5; the D gene is possibly TRBD2 (6 bases). This CDR3 is built from 17 residues. V gave up 1 base and J gave up 0 bases, with 15 bases separating them. Germline lookup yields CDR1 SGHNT and CDR2 YENEEA. The CDR3 reads CASSLGKGGEYQETQYF. The CDR3 DNA sequence: TGTGCCAGCAGCTTAGGGAAGGGCGGGGAGTACCAAGAGACCCAGTACTTC.

The chain combines TRBV27 with TRBJ1-4; D is uncertain. The CDR3 spans 13 residues. Trimming pared 0 bases from V and 11 bases from J, leaving 10 bases between. In germline, CDR1 is MNHEY, CDR2 SMNVEV (reference sequence). The chain's CDR3 is CASSLSALGKLFF. DNA of the CDR3: TGTGCCAGCAGTTTATCGGCCCTTGGGAAACTGTTTTTT.

The chain has TRBV27 and TRBJ1-4; D might be TRBD1 (6 bases). The ends were cut back, 5 bases at V and 0 bases at J, with 10 bases in the middle. The CDR3 has 15 residues. Germline-derived CDR1 and CDR2 are MNHEY and SMNVEV (reference sequence). The CDR3 region has the DNA TGTGCCAGCAGTCGGACAGTTGCAACTAATGAAAAACTGTTTTTT. Protein product: CASSRTVATNEKLFF.

The chain links TRBV29-1 to TRBJ2-2; either TRBD1 or TRBD2 may fit D (5 bases each). Germline assignment: CDR1 SQVTM and CDR2 ANQGSEA. V was trimmed by 4 bases and J by 5 bases, leaving 11 bases between them. This CDR3 contains 13 residues. The CDR3 region has the DNA TGCAGCGTTGGGGTGGGACCGACCGGGGAGCTGTTTTTT. Translation gives CSVGVGPTGELFF.

The chain joins TRBV4-1 to TRBJ2-5; a weak D match, TRBD2 (6 bases). The CDR3 is made up of 13 amino acids. Trimming took 3 bases from V and 8 from J, leaving 13 bases between them. The V gene's germline CDR1 is MGHRA and CDR2 YSYEKL. The CDR3 region has the DNA TGCGCCAGCAGCCAGTCCCGGGGGAGCACCCAGTACTTC. Protein product: CASSQSRGSTQYF.

The rearrangement links TRBV30 to TRBJ1-4; D unresolved. The CDR3 has 14 amino acids. Germline loops: CDR1 GTSNPN, CDR2 SVGIG (reference sequence). V lost 4 bases to trimming and J lost 4 bases, with 13 bases between them. The CDR3 DNA follows: TGTGCCTGGATGATGGGAGGTATTAATGAAAAACTGTTTTTT. It is translated as CAWMMGGINEKLFF.

The CDR3 here is CSADITGGTEAFF. As DNA, the CDR3 is TGCAGCGCCGATATCACAGGGGGCACTGAAGCTTTCTTT. V gene TRBV29-1 combines with J gene TRBJ1-1; 8 bases are shared with TRBD1. The CDR3 extends over 13 amino acids. Germline lookup yields CDR1 SQVTM and CDR2 ANQGSEA. Unmatched junction bases numbered 8, after V lost 7 bases and J lost 4 bases.

The chain employs TRBV30 and TRBJ1-2; D ambiguous. V lost 0 bases to trimming and J lost 3 bases, with 14 bases between them. Germline V lookup: CDR1 GTSNPN, CDR2 SVGIG (reference sequence). There are 15 residues in the CDR3. The CDR3 spells CAWSVPGRPDYGYTF. The DNA for the CDR3 is TGTGCCTGGAGTGTACCGGGCAGACCCGACTATGGCTACACCTTC. The whole variable domain, filled in from reference TRBV30 and TRBJ1-2, reads SQTIHQWPATLVQPVGSPLSLECTVEGTSNPNLYWYRQAAGRGLQLLFYSVGIGQISSEVPQNLSASRPQDRQFILSSKKLLLSDSGFYLCAWSVPGRPDYGYTFGSGTRLTVV.

The rearrangement uses TRBV20-1 and TRBJ1-2; D uncertain. The CDR3 contains 11 residues. Germline values: CDR1 DFQATT, CDR2 SNEGSKA (reference sequence). V gave up 7 bases and J gave up 4 bases, with 10 bases separating them. The CDR3 region is CSGHTLYGYTF. In DNA, the CDR3 is TGCAGTGGACACACCCTCTATGGCTACACCTTC.

As for this clonotype: This may come from a read error, since a much larger clone is one base off. This rearrangement joins TRBV5-4 to TRBJ1-1, with D possibly being TRBD1 (6 bases). With 4 bases removed from V and 1 base from J, the gap between germline ends came to 11 bases. The CDR3 sequence is 14 residues long. Germline assignment: CDR1 SGHNT and CDR2 YYREEE (reference sequence). This CDR3 reads CASSPETGNTEAFF. The CDR3 nucleotides are TGTGCCAGCAGCCCCGAGACAGGGAACACTGAAGCTTTCTTT.

This clonotype appeared once. The J gene is TRBJ2-5, the V gene TRBV9; D is unclear. Germline assignment: CDR1 SGDLS and CDR2 YYNGEE. V was trimmed by 3 bases and J by 5 bases, leaving 11 bases between them. The CDR3 has 13 residues. The CDR3 DNA reads as TGTGCCAGCAGCGACCGATGGCAGGAGACCCAGTACTTC. Residues: CASSDRWQETQYF.

This clonotype was seen a few times. The chain recombines TRBV5-1 with TRBJ2-5; D possibly corresponds to TRBD1 (5 bases). The V end lost 3 bases, the J end lost 5 bases, and 20 bases lay between the germline ends. Germline V lookup: CDR1 SGHRS, CDR2 YFSETQ. The CDR3 extends over 16 amino acids. CDR3 coding DNA: TGCGCCAGCAGCTGGCCTGGAGCAGGGAAGAAGGAGACCCAGTACTTC. Residues: CASSWPGAGKKETQYF. The full variable domain, completed using reference TRBV5-1 and TRBJ2-5, is KAGVTQTPRYLIKTRGQQVTLSCSPISGHRSVSWYQQTPGQGLQFLFEYFSETQRNKGNFPGRFSGRQFSNSRSEMNVSTLELGDSALYLCASSWPGAGKKETQYFGPGTRLLVL.

The V gene is TRBV6-5, the J gene TRBJ1-1; 10 bases are shared with TRBD1. This CDR3 is built from 14 residues. Germline loops: CDR1 MNHEY, CDR2 SVGAGI. Losses at the gene ends were 3 bases for V and 5 bases for J; bases not matched to a gene: 3. CDR3 residues: CASSYSGQGTEAFF. DNA for the CDR3: TGTGCCAGCAGTTATTCGGGACAGGGGACTGAAGCTTTCTTT.

This clonotype was seen only once. This chain uses TRBV30 with TRBJ1-2, with 10 bases matching TRBD1. This CDR3 comprises 15 residues. CDR1 and CDR2 (germline): GTSNPN, SVGIG (reference sequence). V trimming: 0 bases; J trimming: 8 bases; junction bases outside the gene matches: 9. The CDR3 here is CAWSVLLGTGDGYTF. The CDR3 DNA follows: TGTGCCTGGAGTGTCCTTCTAGGGACAGGGGACGGCTACACCTTC.

The rearrangement uses TRBV14 and TRBJ2-1, with D maybe TRBD2 (5 bases). Trimming stripped 4 bases from V and 6 bases from J, with 10 bases between. CDR1 is SGHDN and CDR2 is FVKESK in the germline V gene. The CDR3 sequence is 13 residues long. Written as DNA, the CDR3 is TGTGCCAGCAGCCGCGGACTCTCCAATGAGCAGTTCTTC. Translating it yields CASSRGLSNEQFF.

The rearrangement uses TRBV12-3 or TRBV12-4 and TRBJ2-7; D is perhaps TRBD2 (6 bases). This CDR3 region has 14 residues. Trimming left V 2 bases short and J 3 bases short, with 11 bases between. In DNA form, the CDR3 reads TGTGCCAGCAGTTTACAGGGAGGCCGCTACGAGCAGTACTTC. Translation gives CASSLQGGRYEQYF.